Listed here are 31 T cell receptor beta chains from one sample, sequenced in a study of glioma-infiltrating T cells. The iRepertoire nested amplicon-rescue multiplex PCR amplified TCR alpha and beta CDR3s from RNA. One entry per CDR3 protein results from TCRdb running MiXCR on the multiplex PCR reads. The table has approximately 120,000 distinct CDR3 sequences, under 30% seen once. Sequencing used glioma tissue, nonneoplastic brain tissue, or PBMCs (not recorded which). All receptors derive from a human donor with low-grade glioma or glioblastoma, undergoing nonglioma brain surgery, or in good health (not recorded which).

The chain uses TRBV28 and TRBJ1-2, with 8 bases fitting TRBD1. The CDR3 extends over 13 amino acids. CDR1 is MDHEN, CDR2 SYDVKM, per germline. The J segment lost 7 bases and the V segment lost 5 bases, leaving 6 bases of the junction unmatched. The CDR3 DNA sequence: TGTGCCAGCAGTCTAAGGACAGGGAGTGGCTACACCTTC. Its protein product is CASSLRTGSGYTF.

This sequence joins TRBV9 and TRBJ1-1; 7 nucleotides match TRBD1. This CDR3 is 15 amino acids long. In germline, CDR1 is SGDLS, CDR2 YYNGEE. With 2 bases clipped from V and 3 bases from J, the junction kept 7 bases outside the gene matches. CDR3 coding DNA: TGTGCCAGCAGCGTTACGACAGGGATATACACTGAAGCTTTCTTT. This gives the protein CASSVTTGIYTEAFF.

The chain employs TRBV6-1 and TRBJ1-1; 10 nucleotides line up with TRBD1. CDR1 MNHNS and CDR2 SASEGT come from the germline V gene. The CDR3 is made up of 14 amino acids. CDR3 in DNA: TGTGTTAGCAGTCTCGGGACAGGGGCACAGGGGGCTTTCTTT. Translating it yields CVSSLGTGAQGAFF.

In this sample, this clonotype turned up many times. Germline and junction disagree at one end, which may indicate a read error. The chain is built from TRBV10-1 and TRBJ2-7; a weak D match, TRBD1 (6 bases). Germline V gene sequence: CDR1 WNHNN, CDR2 SYGVQD (reference sequence). CDR3 length: 12 residues. The CDR3 here is CASSGQFGEQYF. CDR3 DNA sequence: TGTGCCAGCAGTGGACAGTTCGGCGAGCAGTACTTC.

The rearrangement uses TRBV9 and TRBJ1-5; D is undetermined. Germline-derived CDR1 and CDR2 are SGDLS and YYNGEE. This CDR3 region has 15 residues. Trimming removed 0 bases at V and 5 bases at J, with 12 bases between. In DNA form, the CDR3 reads TGTGCCAGCAGCGTAGGAGGGTGGAACGATCAGCCCCAGCATTTT. It encodes CASSVGGWNDQPQHF.

This clonotype was recorded at least ten times. This chain uses TRBV28 with TRBJ2-1; no clear D. Germline values: CDR1 MDHEN, CDR2 SYDVKM. The CDR3 spans 12 residues. V shed 10 bases and J shed 7 bases, with 14 bases lying between them. The CDR3 loop is CATDSGWNEQFF. For the CDR3, the DNA is TGTGCCACCGACTCCGGCTGGAATGAGCAGTTCTTC.

This clonotype came up once. V usage is TRBV29-1 and J usage is TRBJ2-1, with 15 bases aligning to TRBD2. V lost 2 bases to trimming and J lost 7 bases; unmatched junction nucleotides: 12. The CDR3 loop spans 18 amino acids. CDR1 and CDR2 (germline): SQVTM, ANQGSEA. CDR3 loop: CSVEKGLAGGGRGNEQFF. CDR3 bases: TGCAGCGTTGAAAAGGGACTAGCGGGAGGAGGCAGAGGGAATGAGCAGTTCTTC.

The V call is TRBV28, the J call TRBJ1-5; weak D call: TRBD1 (5 bases). The CDR3 loop spans 15 amino acids. Germline lookup yields CDR1 MDHEN and CDR2 SYDVKM. The ends were cut back, 6 bases at V and 13 bases at J, with 25 bases in the middle. CDR3 in DNA: TGTGCCAGCAGCCCGGGAGGGACTGGCGATCAGCTTCAGCATTTT. It translates to CASSPGGTGDQLQHF. Full variable domain (remainder filled in from reference TRBV28 and TRBJ1-5): DVKVTQSSRYLVKRTGEKVFLECVQDMDHENMFWYRQDPGLGLRLIYFSYDVKMKEKGDIPEGYSVSREKKERFSLILESASTNQTSMYLCASSPGGTGDQLQHFGDGTRLSIL.

At least ten counts were recorded for this clonotype. The V call is TRBV20-1, the J call TRBJ1-1; 8 nucleotides align to TRBD1. The V gene's germline CDR1 is DFQATT and CDR2 SNEGSKA (reference sequence). This CDR3 region has 14 residues. V gave up 8 bases and J gave up 0 bases; unmatched junction bases: 8. The CDR3: CSPTTGALNTEAFF. The CDR3 bases are TGCAGTCCTACGACAGGGGCCCTGAACACTGAAGCTTTCTTT.

This clonotype was detected many times. V and J are TRBV12-3 or TRBV12-4 and TRBJ2-5; D may be TRBD2 (6 bases). The CDR3 contains 13 residues. V was pared by 5 bases and J by 2 bases, with 9 bases between. The CDR3 protein is CASSQGTQETQYF. The DNA for the CDR3 is TGTGCCAGCAGTCAAGGGACTCAAGAGACCCAGTACTTC.

This clonotype was seen repeatedly, ten times or more. The chain couples TRBV6-2 or TRBV6-3 to TRBJ1-2; D gene unclear. Germline values: CDR1 MNHEY, CDR2 SVGEGT. This CDR3 is built from 12 residues. V was cut by 8 bases and J by 4 bases, with 11 bases left in between. The CDR3 loop is CASHGRLYGYTF. The CDR3 nucleotides read TGTGCCAGCCATGGACGCCTCTATGGCTACACCTTC.

This clonotype was counted many times. The V and J genes are TRBV7-2 and TRBJ1-5, with D unclear. V lost 1 base and J 4 bases, leaving 11 bases between the germline ends. The CDR3 has 15 amino acids. Germline-derived CDR1 and CDR2 are SGHTA and FQGNSA. CDR3 amino acids: CASSLGGSTNQPQHF. Here the CDR3 DNA reads TGTGCCAGCAGCTTAGGTGGCAGCACGAATCAGCCCCAGCATTTT.

About this clonotype: The germline gene is not matched at one end of the junction; a read error may be the cause. The chain carries TRBV6-2 or TRBV6-3 and TRBJ1-2; no reliable D call. The CDR3 consists of 13 residues. Germline values: CDR1 MNHEY, CDR2 SVGEGT. The CDR3, as DNA: TGTTCCAGCAGTTCCGCGACTTCAGTGGGCTCCACCTTC. Translation: CSSSSATSVGSTF.

This clonotype was counted ten times or more. The chain carries TRBV20-1 and TRBJ2-7; 10 bases match TRBD2. Losses at the gene ends were 1 base for V and 0 bases for J; bases not matched to a gene: 15. Germline CDR1 DFQATT, CDR2 SNEGSKA (reference sequence). This CDR3 spans 19 amino acids. For the CDR3, the DNA is TGCAGTGCTAGAGTTCGGACTAGCGGAACCCAACGGAACTCCTACGAGCAGTACTTC. Translated, it gives CSARVRTSGTQRNSYEQYF.

A remark on this clonotype: A much larger clone sits a single nucleotide away, making a read error possible. The chain combines TRBV29-1 with TRBJ2-1, with D possibly matching TRBD2 (6 bases). The CDR3 spans 14 residues. Germline CDR1 and CDR2: SQVTM and ANQGSEA. CDR3: CSVDGGSSYNKQFF. DNA of the CDR3: TGCAGCGTTGATGGGGGGAGCTCCTACAATAAGCAGTTCTTC.

Note on this clonotype: A much larger clonotype is one base distant, so this may be a read error. CDR3 DNA: TGCAGCGCTGAACGGCTACAAGAGACCCAGTACTTC. Protein product: CSAERLQETQYF. This chain connects TRBV29-1 to TRBJ2-5; D ambiguous. CDR1 SQVTM and CDR2 ANQGSEA come from the germline V gene. The CDR3 is made up of 12 amino acids.

Turning to this clonotype: A read error may explain this, as a much larger clone is one base away. This chain links TRBV2 with TRBJ2-1; 9 bases map to TRBD1. Germline values: CDR1 SNHLY, CDR2 FYNNEI. CDR3 length equals 15 residues. V lost 4 bases, J lost 5 bases, and 6 bases stayed unmatched. CDR3 sequence reads: CASSVGTGFHNEQFF. CDR3 nucleotides: TGTGCCAGCAGTGTCGGGACAGGGTTTCACAATGAGCAGTTCTTC.

Many counts were recorded for this clonotype. This chain connects TRBV29-1 to TRBJ2-7; 7 bases fit TRBD2. The CDR3 length is 13 residues. Germline assignment: CDR1 SQVTM and CDR2 ANQGSEA. After removal of 4 bases from V and 2 bases from J, the junction contained 5 bases not matched to a gene. The CDR3 coding sequence is TGCAGCGTTGGACGCGGGGGTGCCTACGAGCAGTACTTC. This sequence encodes CSVGRGGAYEQYF.

With respect to this clonotype: Being one base from a much bigger clone, this may be a read error. The genes are TRBV7-2 and TRBJ1-3; maybe TRBD1 (5 bases). The length of the CDR3 is 16 residues. Germline V gene lookup returns CDR1 SGHTA and CDR2 FQGNSA. V lost 7 bases, J lost 0 bases, and 16 bases lay in between. This chain's CDR3 is CASTPGRKYSGNTIYF. In nucleotides, the CDR3 is TGTGCCAGCACTCCGGGACGGAAGTACTCTGGAAACACCATATATTTT.

This clonotype has more than one count but fewer than ten. The chain carries TRBV24-1 and TRBJ2-3; D is uncertain. Germline loops: CDR1 KGHDR, CDR2 SFDVKD. V was pared by 2 bases and J by 3 bases, with 8 bases between. The CDR3 sequence is 14 residues long. The CDR3: CATSDYDGTDTQYF. CDR3 nucleotide sequence: TGTGCCACCAGTGATTACGACGGAACAGATACGCAGTATTTT.

This clonotype has a count of ten or more. The gene calls are TRBV11-2 and TRBJ1-1; D remains unclear. This CDR3 comprises 13 residues. Germline V gives CDR1 SGHAT, CDR2 FQNNGV. Trimming shortened V by 5 bases and J by 1 base, and 8 bases separated the two germline ends. The CDR3, as DNA: TGTGCCAGCAGCAAAGACGCGAACACTGAAGCTTTCTTT. It codes for CASSKDANTEAFF.

The chain couples TRBV12-3 or TRBV12-4 to TRBJ2-5; D remains ambiguous. The length of the CDR3 is 12 residues. V was trimmed by 6 bases and J by 5 bases, leaving 10 bases between them. The CDR3 DNA reads as TGTGCCAGCAGACCCGAAGGGGAGACCCAGTACTTC. Its protein is CASRPEGETQYF.

V gene TRBV5-1 combines with J gene TRBJ1-5, with 7 bases that match TRBD1. V lost 4 bases to trimming and J lost 3 bases; unmatched junction nucleotides: 4. The CDR3 runs to 14 residues. The germline gives CDR1 SGHRS, CDR2 YFSETQ. The CDR3 DNA follows: TGCGCCAGCAGCCCGACAGGGTTCAATCAGCCCCAGCATTTT. Translation gives CASSPTGFNQPQHF. The variable domain in full, with the rest retrieved from reference TRBV5-1 and TRBJ1-5, is KAGVTQTPRYLIKTRGQQVTLSCSPISGHRSVSWYQQTPGQGLQFLFEYFSETQRNKGNFPGRFSGRQFSNSRSEMNVSTLELGDSALYLCASSPTGFNQPQHFGDGTRLSIL.

This clonotype has a count of ten or more. The chain carries TRBV6-2 or TRBV6-3 and TRBJ2-1; D may be TRBD1 or TRBD2 (5 bases each). CDR1 and CDR2 from the germline V gene are MNHEY and SVGEGT. The V and J ends lost 4 bases and 14 bases respectively, with 15 bases between them. This CDR3 region has 12 residues. CDR3 sequence reads: CASSWSGAGKFF. The CDR3 DNA follows: TGTGCCAGCAGTTGGTCCGGGGCAGGAAAGTTCTTC.

This clonotype was seen a few times. The CDR3 DNA sequence: TGTGCCAGCAGCCAAGAAAGAATGGACAACGAGCAGTACTTC. Amino acids: CASSQERMDNEQYF. The chain couples TRBV14 to TRBJ2-7, with D tentatively TRBD1 (5 bases). The germline gives CDR1 SGHDN, CDR2 FVKESK. Trimming took off 0 bases at V and 5 bases at J, with 11 bases between the two ends. The CDR3 has 14 residues.

On this clonotype: With a much larger clone just one base away, this may be a read error. The rearrangement links TRBV19 to TRBJ1-5; D is unresolved. CDR1 and CDR2 (germline): LNHDA, SQIVND (reference sequence). Trimming stripped 11 bases from V and 0 bases from J, with 11 bases between. CDR3 size: 13 residues. CDR3 sequence: CAGTEYSNQPQHF. CDR3 sequence (DNA): TGTGCCGGTACGGAGTATAGCAATCAGCCCCAGCATTTT.

This clonotype showed up many times. The chain has TRBV6-2 or TRBV6-3 and TRBJ2-1; maybe TRBD2 (5 bases). The germline V and J ends were trimmed by 0 bases and 0 bases, with 12 bases remaining between them. This CDR3 is 17 amino acids long. Germline V CDR1 and CDR2: MNHEY, SVGEGT. In DNA, the CDR3 is TGTGCCAGCAGTTACTCGAGAAGCGGCCTCTCCTACAATGAGCAGTTCTTC. It codes for CASSYSRSGLSYNEQFF.

This clonotype was counted many times. The CDR3 region is CSVDSGRAMNEQFF. DNA for the CDR3: TGCAGCGTTGATAGCGGGAGGGCAATGAATGAGCAGTTCTTC. The J gene is TRBJ2-1, the V gene TRBV29-1; 11 bases are a match to TRBD2. J was trimmed by 7 bases and V by 3 bases; bases with no gene match: 5. The V gene's germline CDR1 is SQVTM and CDR2 ANQGSEA. The CDR3 has 14 amino acids.

V gene TRBV29-1 combines with J gene TRBJ2-2, with 12 bases fitting TRBD1. With V trimmed by 4 bases and J by 6 bases, 3 bases remained unmatched. Germline loops: CDR1 SQVTM, CDR2 ANQGSEA. The CDR3 covers 14 residues. The CDR3 region has the DNA TGCAGCGTTGCGGGACAGGGGGCGGCCGGGGAGCTGTTTTTT. It translates to CSVAGQGAAGELFF.

This clonotype was recorded at least ten times. The rearrangement links TRBV7-3 to TRBJ2-4; D is possibly TRBD1 or TRBD2 (5 bases each). V lost 2 bases and J lost 1, with 12 bases in between. Germline CDR1 reads SGHTA; CDR2 reads FQGTGA. CDR3 length equals 16 residues. The DNA for the CDR3 is TGTGCCAGCAGCTTAGGGGGTGGTCGGGCCAAAAACATTCAGTACTTC. Encoded protein: CASSLGGGRAKNIQYF.

DNA of the CDR3: TGTGCCAGCAGTTACAGGACAGCCGCGGTAGAGACCCAGTACTTC. Protein: CASSYRTAAVETQYF. V gene TRBV6-1 combines with J gene TRBJ2-5, with D tentatively TRBD1 (6 bases). The germline gives CDR1 MNHNS, CDR2 SASEGT. CDR3 length equals 15 residues. The V end was cut by 5 bases, the J end by 4 bases, with 17 bases between.